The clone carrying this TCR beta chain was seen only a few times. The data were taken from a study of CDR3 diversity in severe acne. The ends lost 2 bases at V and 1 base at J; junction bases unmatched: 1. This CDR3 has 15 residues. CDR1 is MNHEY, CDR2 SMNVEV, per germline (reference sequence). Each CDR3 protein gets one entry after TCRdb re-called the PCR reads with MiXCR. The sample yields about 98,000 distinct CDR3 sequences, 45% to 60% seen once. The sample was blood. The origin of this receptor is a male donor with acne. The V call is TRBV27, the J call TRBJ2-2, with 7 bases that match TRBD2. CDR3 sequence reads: CASSLAGVNTGELFF. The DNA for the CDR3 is TGTGCCAGCAGTTTAGCGGGGGTGAACACCGGGGAGCTGTTTTTT.